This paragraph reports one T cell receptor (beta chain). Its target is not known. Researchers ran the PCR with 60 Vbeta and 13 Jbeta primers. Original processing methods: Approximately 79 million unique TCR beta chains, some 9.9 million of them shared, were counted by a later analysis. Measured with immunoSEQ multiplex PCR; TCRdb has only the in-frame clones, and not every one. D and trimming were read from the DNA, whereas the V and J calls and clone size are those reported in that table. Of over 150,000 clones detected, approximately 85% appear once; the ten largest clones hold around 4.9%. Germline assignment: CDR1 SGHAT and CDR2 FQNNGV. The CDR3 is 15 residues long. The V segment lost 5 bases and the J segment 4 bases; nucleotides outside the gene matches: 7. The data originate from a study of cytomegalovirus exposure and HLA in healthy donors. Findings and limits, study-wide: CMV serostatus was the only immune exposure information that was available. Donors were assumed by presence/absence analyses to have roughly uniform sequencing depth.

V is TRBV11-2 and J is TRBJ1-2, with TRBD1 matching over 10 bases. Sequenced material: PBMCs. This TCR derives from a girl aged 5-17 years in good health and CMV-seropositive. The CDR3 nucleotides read TGTGCCAGCAGCCCGGAGGGGACAGGGGCCTATGGCTACACCTTC. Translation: CASSPEGTGAYGYTF.